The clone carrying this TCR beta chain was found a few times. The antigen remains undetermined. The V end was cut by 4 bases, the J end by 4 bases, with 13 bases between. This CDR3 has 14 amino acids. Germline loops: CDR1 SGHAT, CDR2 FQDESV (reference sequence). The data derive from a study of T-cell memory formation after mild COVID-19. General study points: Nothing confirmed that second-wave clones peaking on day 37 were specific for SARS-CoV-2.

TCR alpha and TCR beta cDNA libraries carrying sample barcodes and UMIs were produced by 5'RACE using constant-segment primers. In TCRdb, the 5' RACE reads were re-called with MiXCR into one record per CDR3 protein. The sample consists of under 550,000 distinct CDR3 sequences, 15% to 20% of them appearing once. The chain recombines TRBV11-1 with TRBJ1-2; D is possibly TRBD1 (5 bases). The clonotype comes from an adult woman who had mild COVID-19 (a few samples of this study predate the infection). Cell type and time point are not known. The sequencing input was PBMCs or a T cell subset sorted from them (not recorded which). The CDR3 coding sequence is TGTGCCAGCAGCTCTCTCCGGGACGGCTATGGCTACACCTTC. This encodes CASSSLRDGYGYTF. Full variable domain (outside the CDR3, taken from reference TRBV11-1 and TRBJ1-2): EAEVAQSPRYKITEKSQAVAFWCDPISGHATLYWYRQILGQGPELLVQFQDESVVDDSQLPKDRFSAERLKGVDSTLKIQPAELGDSAMYLCASSSLRDGYGYTFGSGTRLTVV.